These 21 T cell receptor beta chains originate from one sample sequenced in a study of shared clonotypes between healthy human individuals (dated by TCRdb to the early 2020s). Preparation of the library involved the immunoSEQ multiplex PCR assay. In TCRdb, the immuneACCESS table is reduced to in-frame sequences with V and J assigned. These tables do not hold every clone; where another copy was compared, an unresolved V gene accounts for under half, and the others remain unexplained. This sample lists roughly 1 million clones; around three quarters were detected once. Of the sample, 0.4% to 0.55% is held by the ten largest clones. Sequencing was carried out using memory CD4+ T cells from PBMCs. The cell subset or site label, as the study defines it: CD45RA-negative fraction. These receptors were obtained from a man in his late teens or twenties in good health. Some clones in this sample may be carry-over from other donors' samples.

Points on this clone: Other nucleotide sequences in the sample specify the same CDR3. The chain employs TRBV18 and TRBJ2-1; 11 nucleotides agree with TRBD2. In germline, CDR1 is KGHSH, CDR2 LQKENI. V shed 3 bases and J 4 bases; nucleotides not matched to a gene: 5. The CDR3 runs to 16 residues. The CDR3 DNA sequence: TGTGCCAGCTCACCCATGACTAGCGGGACATACAATGAGCAGTTCTTC. This codes for CASSPMTSGTYNEQFF.

The chain joins TRBV5-1 to TRBJ2-3; TRBD1 matches at 8 bases. CDR1 and CDR2 from the germline V gene are SGHRS and YFSETQ. This CDR3 region has 16 residues. V lost 4 bases, J lost 5 bases, and 12 bases stayed unmatched. This chain's CDR3 is CASSPGRQGARDTQYF. The CDR3 bases are TGCGCCAGCAGCCCCGGACGGCAGGGGGCGAGAGATACGCAGTATTTT.

The rearrangement links TRBV6-6 to TRBJ2-1; 13 bases map to TRBD2. V shed 5 bases and J 4 bases; nucleotides not matched to a gene: 2. Germline CDR1 is MNHNY and CDR2 is SVGAGI (reference sequence). The CDR3 is 15 amino acids. CDR3 sequence reads: CASSRTSGSYNEQFF. CDR3 sequence (DNA): TGTGCCAGCAGTCGGACTAGCGGGAGTTACAATGAGCAGTTCTTC.

The genes are TRBV9 and TRBJ2-7, with D maybe TRBD1 (6 bases). The CDR3 is 14 residues long. Trimming stripped 4 bases from V and 2 bases from J, with 13 bases between. Germline V gene data show CDR1 as SGDLS and CDR2 as YYNGEE. This CDR3 reads CASSPTRTAYEQYF. Written as DNA, the CDR3 is TGTGCCAGCAGCCCCACTCGGACAGCCTACGAGCAGTACTTC.

The chain combines TRBV19 with TRBJ2-7; no reliable D call. CDR3 size: 13 residues. Looked up from germline, CDR1 is LNHDA and CDR2 is SQIVND (reference sequence). V gave up 1 base and J gave up 5 bases, with 9 bases separating them. The CDR3 spells CASSIGFMDEQYF. DNA for the CDR3: TGTGCCAGTAGTATAGGCTTCATGGACGAGCAGTACTTC.

The J gene is TRBJ2-1, the V gene TRBV5-1, with D perhaps given as TRBD1 or TRBD2 (5 bases each). Germline V gene lookup returns CDR1 SGHRS and CDR2 YFSETQ. CDR3 length: 13 residues. Trimming cost V 4 bases and J 9 bases, with 14 bases left between them. The CDR3 sequence: CASSRDPWSEQFF. The CDR3 bases are TGCGCCAGCAGCCGGGACCCTTGGAGTGAGCAGTTCTTC.

The sample holds many counts of this clone. The CDR3 DNA sequence: TGTGCCAGCAGCGTAGGTCCGGGGGGCAATCAGCCCCAGCATTTT. This sequence encodes CASSVGPGGNQPQHF. The chain uses TRBV9 and TRBJ1-5; the D gene is possibly TRBD1 (5 bases). V lost 0 bases and J lost 2, with 9 bases in between. The germline CDR1 and CDR2 sequences are SGDLS and YYNGEE. The CDR3 runs to 15 residues.

The chain employs TRBV2 and TRBJ2-1, with D perhaps given as TRBD1 or TRBD2 (5 bases each). V gave up 5 bases and J gave up 10 bases, with 15 bases separating them. CDR1 and CDR2 from the germline V gene are SNHLY and FYNNEI. The length of the CDR3 is 13 residues. DNA of the CDR3: TGTGCCAGCAGTATAGGAAGGGACGGGGAGCAGTTCTTC. Its translation: CASSIGRDGEQFF.

A single count supports this clone. The chain couples TRBV19 to TRBJ2-5; possibly TRBD1 or TRBD2 for D (5 bases each). V was cut by 5 bases and J by 4 bases, with 14 bases left in between. The CDR3 spans 14 residues. Germline CDR1 LNHDA, CDR2 SQIVND (reference sequence). CDR3 region: CASSRLGVAETQYF. As DNA, the CDR3 is TGTGCCAGTAGTCGACTGGGGGTGGCAGAGACCCAGTACTTC. Together with reference TRBV19 and TRBJ2-5, the CDR3 gives the full variable domain: DGGITQSPKYLFRKEGQNVTLSCEQNLNHDAMYWYRQDPGQGLRLIYYSQIVNDFQKGDIAEGYSVSREKKESFPLTVTSAQKNPTAFYLCASSRLGVAETQYFGPGTRLLVL.

The J gene is TRBJ1-2, the V gene TRBV20-1; no clear D. The CDR3 is 10 residues long. V was shortened by 8 bases and J by 8 bases, with 12 bases between the two germline ends. Germline values: CDR1 DFQATT, CDR2 SNEGSKA (reference sequence). CDR3 in amino acids: CSPLVGGYTF. The DNA of the CDR3 is TGCAGTCCCCTCGTGGGAGGCTACACCTTC.

The J gene is TRBJ2-2, the V gene TRBV5-1; D might be TRBD2 (6 bases). V lost 7 bases to trimming and J lost 1 base, with 14 bases between them. The CDR3 sequence is 15 residues long. Germline lookup yields CDR1 SGHRS and CDR2 YFSETQ. Here the CDR3 reads CASGPYGGNTGELFF. CDR3 nucleotide sequence: TGCGCCAGCGGACCGTACGGGGGGAACACCGGGGAGCTGTTTTTT.

The chain is built from TRBV9 and TRBJ1-1; no reliable D call. Germline V lookup: CDR1 SGDLS, CDR2 YYNGEE. Trimming took 4 bases from V and 1 from J, leaving 11 bases between them. The CDR3 spans 14 residues. CDR3 residues: CASSSRTENTEAFF. CDR3 DNA: TGTGCCAGCAGCTCACGGACGGAGAACACTGAAGCTTTCTTT.

The J gene is TRBJ2-5, the V gene TRBV28; 7 nucleotides match TRBD2. Germline-derived CDR1 and CDR2 are MDHEN and SYDVKM. The V gene end was trimmed by 6 bases and the J gene end by 1 base; junction bases not matched to a gene: 14. This CDR3 is built from 17 residues. The CDR3: CASRGRGTMRFQETQYF. In nucleotides, the CDR3 is TGTGCCAGCAGAGGACGAGGGACTATGAGGTTCCAAGAGACCCAGTACTTC.

The V and J genes are TRBV13 and TRBJ2-7; weak D call: TRBD2 (5 bases). This CDR3 spans 14 amino acids. With 5 bases removed from V and 3 bases from J, the gap between germline ends came to 14 bases. CDR1 and CDR2 from the germline V gene are PRHDT and FYEKMQ (reference sequence). CDR3: CASSPVGRVYEQYF. CDR3 sequence (DNA): TGTGCCAGCAGCCCCGTCGGGCGGGTCTACGAGCAGTACTTC.

At least ten counts were recorded for this clone. This sequence joins TRBV4-3 and TRBJ2-7, with a weak D call TRBD2 (6 bases). The CDR3 is 16 residues long. V was trimmed by 3 bases and J by 6 bases, leaving 21 bases between them. Germline lookup yields CDR1 LGHNA and CDR2 YSLEER. The DNA of the CDR3 is TGCGCCAGCAGCCAGGGATTATCGGGACTCCGGGCCGAGCAGTACTTC. Translating it yields CASSQGLSGLRAEQYF.

This rearrangement joins TRBV4-2 to TRBJ2-1; no clear D. V lost 0 bases, J lost 7 bases, and 19 bases lay in between. The CDR3 loop spans 17 amino acids. The V gene's germline CDR1 is LGHNA and CDR2 YNFKEQ. CDR3 sequence (DNA): TGTGCCAGCAGCCAAGATCGGGTAGGATACTCTAGAAATGAGCAGTTCTTC. Translating gives CASSQDRVGYSRNEQFF.

This clone was recorded a few times. V and J are TRBV29-1 and TRBJ2-3, with D perhaps being TRBD1 or TRBD2 (5 bases each). This CDR3 is built from 14 residues. Germline CDR1 and CDR2: SQVTM and ANQGSEA. V dropped 6 bases and J dropped 2 bases, with 15 bases sitting between them. The CDR3 sequence: CSVLGTHDTDTQYF. The DNA of the CDR3 is TGCAGCGTCCTCGGGACCCACGACACAGATACGCAGTATTTT.

V is TRBV7-9 and J is TRBJ1-5; no clear D gene. The CDR3 spans 15 residues. V lost 1 base, J lost 0 bases, and 7 bases lay in between. CDR1 is SEHNR, CDR2 FQNEAQ, per germline (reference sequence). CDR3 DNA: TGTGCCAGCAGCTTAGTTGGAGGTAGCAATCAGCCCCAGCATTTT. It specifies CASSLVGGSNQPQHF.

This clone occurred once. The rearrangement links TRBV11-2 to TRBJ2-7; 12 bases fit TRBD2. The V gene end was trimmed by 5 bases and the J gene end by 7 bases; junction bases not matched to a gene: 9. The germline V gene has CDR1 SGHAT and CDR2 FQNNGV. The CDR3 sequence is 15 residues long. The CDR3 nucleotides are TGTGCCAGCAGCCAGAAGACTAGCGGGAGTAGAGAGCAGTACTTC. Protein product: CASSQKTSGSREQYF.

V gene TRBV2 combines with J gene TRBJ2-7, with 14 bases fitting TRBD2. Germline assignment: CDR1 SNHLY and CDR2 FYNNEI. The ends lost 7 bases at V and 2 bases at J; junction bases unmatched: 7. The CDR3 has 16 amino acids. The CDR3 is CASTDPGLAGAYEQYF. The CDR3 DNA reads as TGTGCCAGCACCGACCCGGGACTAGCGGGAGCCTACGAGCAGTACTTC.

This clone was observed a single time. The V call is TRBV27, the J call TRBJ2-6, with D possibly TRBD1 on 6 matching bases. CDR3 size: 17 residues. V lost 4 bases to trimming and J lost 3 bases, with 16 bases between them. Germline CDR1 reads MNHEY; CDR2 reads SMNVEV (reference sequence). The CDR3 nucleotides are TGTGCCAGCAGTTCCGATTACAGGGTTTTTGGGGCCAACGTCCTGACTTTC. Protein sequence: CASSSDYRVFGANVLTF.